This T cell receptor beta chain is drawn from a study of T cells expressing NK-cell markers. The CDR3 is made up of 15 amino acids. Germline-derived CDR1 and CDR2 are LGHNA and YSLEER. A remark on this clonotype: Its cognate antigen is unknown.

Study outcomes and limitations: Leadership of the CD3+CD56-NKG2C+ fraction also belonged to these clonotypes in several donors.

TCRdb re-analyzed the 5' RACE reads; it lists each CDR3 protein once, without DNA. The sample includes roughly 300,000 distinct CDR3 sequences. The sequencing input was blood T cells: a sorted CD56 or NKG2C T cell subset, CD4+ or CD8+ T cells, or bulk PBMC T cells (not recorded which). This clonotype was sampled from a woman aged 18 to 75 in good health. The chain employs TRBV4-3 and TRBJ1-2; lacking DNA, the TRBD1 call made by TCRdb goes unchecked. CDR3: CASSRERGFRQGYTF.